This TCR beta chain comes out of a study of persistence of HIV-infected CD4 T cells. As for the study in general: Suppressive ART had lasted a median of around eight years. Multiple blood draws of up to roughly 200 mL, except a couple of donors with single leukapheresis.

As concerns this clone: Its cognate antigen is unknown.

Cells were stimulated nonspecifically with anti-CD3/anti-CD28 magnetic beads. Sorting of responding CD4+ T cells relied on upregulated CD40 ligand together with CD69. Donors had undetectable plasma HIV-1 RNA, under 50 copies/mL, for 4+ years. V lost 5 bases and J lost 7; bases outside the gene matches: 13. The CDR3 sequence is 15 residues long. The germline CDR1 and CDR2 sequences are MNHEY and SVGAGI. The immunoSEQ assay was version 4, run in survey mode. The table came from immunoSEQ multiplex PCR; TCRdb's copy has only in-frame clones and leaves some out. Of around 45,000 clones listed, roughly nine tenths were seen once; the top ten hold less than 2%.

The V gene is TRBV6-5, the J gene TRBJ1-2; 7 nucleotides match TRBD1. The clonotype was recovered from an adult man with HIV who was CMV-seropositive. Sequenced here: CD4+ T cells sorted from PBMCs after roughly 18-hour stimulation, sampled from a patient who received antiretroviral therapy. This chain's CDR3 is CASSPETGLGRGYTF. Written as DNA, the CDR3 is TGTGCCAGCAGTCCAGAGACAGGGTTGGGTCGTGGCTACACCTTC.